Each of the 21 T cell receptor beta chains below was sequenced from the same sample in a study of radiation and T cells in renal cell carcinoma (dated by TCRdb to the early 2020s). The library was prepared using the immunoSEQ multiplex PCR assay. TCRdb retrieved this table from immuneACCESS and kept in-frame rearrangements only. Not all clones are present; in checked studies, unresolved V genes account for under half, and no reason is known for the remainder. The sample has around 30,000 clones on record, 81% of them singletons. Around a third of the sample is in the top ten clones. The meaning of the sample's time point label: blood 4 weeks post-SBRT, at nephrectomy. Interpreted using the paper, the treatment or condition label stands for: 15 Gy SBRT to primary tumor, nephrectomy 4 weeks later. Here the sequenced sample was blood, taken from a patient whose treatment included radiotherapy and nephrectomy. Receptors were obtained from a man aged 55 to 69 with renal cell carcinoma.

V and J are TRBV5-4 and TRBJ2-7, with 8 nucleotides matching TRBD1. V was clipped by 4 bases and J by 6 bases; unmatched bases: 6. The CDR3 is 13 residues long. Germline CDR1 is SGHNT and CDR2 is YYREEE (reference sequence). The CDR3 spells CASSTRTGSEQYF. The CDR3 nucleotides read TGTGCCAGCAGCACCCGGACAGGGAGCGAGCAGTACTTC.

The genes are TRBV10-3 and TRBJ2-1, with D perhaps being TRBD1 or TRBD2 (5 bases each). CDR1 ENHRY and CDR2 SYGVKD come from the germline V gene. The CDR3 is 13 residues long. V shed 4 bases and J shed 10 bases, with 14 bases lying between them. CDR3 in amino acids: CAISVGDHMEQFF. CDR3 bases: TGTGCCATCAGTGTGGGGGACCACATGGAGCAGTTCTTC.

The rearrangement joins TRBV7-2 to TRBJ2-3; 10 bases are a match to TRBD2. Germline values: CDR1 SGHTA, CDR2 FQGNSA. The CDR3 has 16 residues. J gave up 7 bases and V 2 bases, and 9 bases lay outside the gene matches. The CDR3 nucleotides are TGTGCCAGCAGCTTATCGGCTAGCGGGAGCCTGAATACGCAGTATTTT. Its protein is CASSLSASGSLNTQYF.

A few counts support this clone. The rearrangement joins TRBV20-1 to TRBJ1-2; D perhaps matches TRBD1 (6 bases). Trimming left V 6 bases short and J 4 bases short, with 9 bases between. This CDR3 is built from 11 residues. Germline-derived CDR1 and CDR2 are DFQATT and SNEGSKA (reference sequence). The CDR3 nucleotides are TGCAGTGCAGGACAGAGCTATGGCTACACCTTC. This gives the protein CSAGQSYGYTF.

The chain carries TRBV7-2 and TRBJ1-6; unclear D gene. Trimming left V 5 bases short and J 7 bases short, with 15 bases between. The CDR3 is 15 amino acids. The germline gives CDR1 SGHTA, CDR2 FQGNSA. The CDR3 sequence is CASSRGRAENSPLHF. The CDR3 DNA sequence: TGTGCCAGCAGCCGAGGCCGGGCCGAAAATTCACCCCTCCACTTT.

This clone is a singleton in its sample. The chain has TRBV14 and TRBJ2-1; D not certain. Trimming stripped 0 bases from V and 6 bases from J, with 21 bases between. Germline CDR1 reads SGHDN; CDR2 reads FVKESK. This CDR3 has 18 amino acids. This CDR3 reads CASSQEHLRIRAFNEQFF. The CDR3 nucleotides are TGTGCCAGCAGCCAAGAACATCTCCGTATAAGAGCCTTCAATGAGCAGTTCTTC.

CDR3 sequence reads: CASSPEDREGSPLHF. In DNA, the CDR3 is TGTGCCAGCAGCCCCGAAGACCGAGAGGGCTCACCCCTCCACTTT. V and J are TRBV7-6 and TRBJ1-6; D call uncertain. The V and J ends lost 5 bases and 10 bases respectively, with 18 bases between them. Germline V gives CDR1 SGHVS, CDR2 FNYEAQ. The CDR3 extends over 15 amino acids. Supplemented by reference TRBV7-6 and TRBJ1-6, the full variable domain reads GAGVSQSPRYKVTKRGQDVALRCDPISGHVSLYWYRQALGQGPEFLTYFNYEAQQDKSGLPNDRFSAERPEGSISTLTIQRTEQRDSAMYRCASSPEDREGSPLHFGNGTRLTVT.

This clone appeared a single time. The chain recombines TRBV12-5 with TRBJ2-5, with a tentative D call TRBD2 (6 bases). Trimming pared 3 bases from V and 2 bases from J, leaving 7 bases between. Germline V gene data show CDR1 as LGHNT and CDR2 as FRNRAP. The CDR3 covers 13 residues. The CDR3 protein is CASGFGGQETQYF. In DNA, the CDR3 is TGTGCTAGTGGTTTTGGAGGGCAAGAGACCCAGTACTTC.

This chain links TRBV18 with TRBJ1-1; D unclear. There are 16 residues in the CDR3. Germline V lookup: CDR1 KGHSH, CDR2 LQKENI. Trimming stripped 3 bases from V and 0 bases from J, with 14 bases between. This chain's CDR3 is CASSPRTKGMNTEAFF. The CDR3 bases are TGTGCCAGCTCACCCCGCACGAAGGGAATGAACACTGAAGCTTTCTTT.

This clone was seen a few times. In nucleotides, the CDR3 is TGCGCCAGCAGCCGACTAGCCCCTTGGCCCGGGGAGCTGTTTTTT. Translating it yields CASSRLAPWPGELFF. This chain joins TRBV4-1 and TRBJ2-2; 7 nucleotides match TRBD2. This CDR3 region has 15 residues. V dropped 4 bases and J dropped 6; count of bases not matched to a gene: 8. Germline CDR1 MGHRA, CDR2 YSYEKL.

The chain recombines TRBV7-9 with TRBJ2-1; D not resolved. The CDR3 covers 13 residues. The germline V gene encodes CDR1 SEHNR and CDR2 FQNEAQ (reference sequence). Trimming left V 7 bases short and J 4 bases short, with 11 bases between. The CDR3 loop reads CASTPPIYNEQFF. CDR3 bases: TGTGCCAGCACCCCCCCGATATACAATGAGCAGTTCTTC. The full variable domain, with the rest looked up from reference TRBV7-9 and TRBJ2-1, is DTGVSQNPRHKITKRGQNVTFRCDPISEHNRLYWYRQTLGQGPEFLTYFQNEAQLEKSRLLSDRFSAERPKGSFSTLEIQRTEQGDSAMYLCASTPPIYNEQFFGPGTRLTVL.

The genes are TRBV5-4 and TRBJ2-7, with TRBD1 identical over 7 bases. This CDR3 has 16 residues. The trim removed 3 bases at V and 3 bases at J, leaving 12 bases unmatched. Germline values: CDR1 SGHNT, CDR2 YYREEE (reference sequence). As DNA, the CDR3 is TGTGCCAGCAGCTGGCTTGTAGGGGGCTCGGGCTACGAGCAGTACTTC. Translated, it gives CASSWLVGGSGYEQYF.

The gene calls are TRBV9 and TRBJ2-5, with D perhaps matching TRBD1 or TRBD2 (5 bases each). The J call may be faulty, since TRBJ2-7 better matches the DNA end. The CDR3 consists of 13 residues. The germline CDR1 and CDR2 sequences are SGDLS and YYNGEE. The CDR3 loop reads CASSGGVPYEQYF. The CDR3 DNA sequence: TGTGCCAGCAGCGGAGGGGTGCCTTACGAGCAGTACTTC.

The chain uses TRBV2 and TRBJ1-3; weak D call: TRBD1 (6 bases). Germline V gene sequence: CDR1 SNHLY, CDR2 FYNNEI. V was cut by 5 bases and J by 0 bases, with 8 bases left in between. This CDR3 region has 14 residues. The CDR3 is CASSRDISGNTIYF. The CDR3 DNA follows: TGTGCCAGCAGTCGGGACATCTCTGGAAACACCATATATTTT.

The V gene is TRBV7-9, the J gene TRBJ2-7; possibly TRBD2 for D (8 bases). V was trimmed by 5 bases and J by 2 bases, leaving 19 bases between them. Looked up from germline, CDR1 is SEHNR and CDR2 is FQNEAQ (reference sequence). CDR3 length: 16 amino acids. The CDR3 loop is CASSPGGGGRTYEQYF. CDR3 nucleotides: TGTGCCAGCAGCCCGGGAGGGGGCGGGAGAACCTACGAGCAGTACTTC.

The genes are TRBV9 and TRBJ2-3, with 7 bases aligning to TRBD2. Germline CDR1 SGDLS, CDR2 YYNGEE. The V and J ends lost 3 bases and 2 bases, in that order; junction bases with no gene match: 3. The CDR3 is made up of 14 amino acids. For the CDR3, the DNA is TGTGCCAGCAGCGCCTGGGACTACACAGATACGCAGTATTTT. Translation: CASSAWDYTDTQYF. Full variable domain (remainder filled in from reference TRBV9 and TRBJ2-3): DSGVTQTPKHLITATGQRVTLRCSPRSGDLSVYWYQQSLDQGLQFLIQYYNGEERAKGNILERFSAQQFPDLHSELNLSSLELGDSALYFCASSAWDYTDTQYFGPGTRLTVL.

The chain is built from TRBV5-1 and TRBJ2-1; 9 bases fit TRBD2. This CDR3 is 14 amino acids long. The junction had 8 bases not matched to a gene; V was cut back by 4 bases and J by 9 bases. In germline, CDR1 is SGHRS, CDR2 YFSETQ. As DNA, the CDR3 is TGCGCCAGCAGCGGGTTAGCGGGAGTAATTGAGCAGTTCTTC. As protein: CASSGLAGVIEQFF. The full variable domain, rest sourced from reference TRBV5-1 and TRBJ2-1, is KAGVTQTPRYLIKTRGQQVTLSCSPISGHRSVSWYQQTPGQGLQFLFEYFSETQRNKGNFPGRFSGRQFSNSRSEMNVSTLELGDSALYLCASSGLAGVIEQFFGPGTRLTVL.

The chain uses TRBV5-6 and TRBJ1-1; 7 positions agree with TRBD1. The trim removed 4 bases at V and 0 bases at J, leaving 9 bases unmatched. Germline CDR1 is SGHDT and CDR2 is YYEEEE. There are 16 residues in the CDR3. The CDR3 sequence is CASSPPGQRMNTEAFF. CDR3 in DNA: TGTGCCAGCAGCCCCCCGGGACAGCGTATGAACACTGAAGCTTTCTTT.

This chain links TRBV6-8 with TRBJ2-1; D not certain. The V gene's germline CDR1 is MNHGY and CDR2 SAAAGT. Trimming left V 11 bases short and J 1 base short, with 12 bases between. The CDR3 is 13 amino acids. The CDR3 DNA reads as TGTGCCGCTCGACCTCCTTCCTACAATGAGCAGTTCTTC. Its protein is CAARPPSYNEQFF.

As for this clone: A read error may account for a junction end that differs from germline. The CDR3 sequence is CASSLPGGWNTRELFF. CDR3 sequence (DNA): TGTGCCAGCAGCTTACCTGGGGGGTGGAACACCAGGGAGCTGTTTTTT. The chain couples TRBV7-6 to TRBJ2-2, with D possibly TRBD2 on 6 matching bases. Per germline, CDR1 SGHVS and CDR2 FNYEAQ. The CDR3 runs to 16 residues. The variable domain in full, with the rest retrieved from reference TRBV7-6 and TRBJ2-2, is GAGVSQSPRYKVTKRGQDVALRCDPISGHVSLYWYRQALGQGPEFLTYFNYEAQQDKSGLPNDRFSAERPEGSISTLTIQRTEQRDSAMYRCASSLPGGWNTRELFFGEGSRLTVL.

The rearrangement links TRBV4-1 to TRBJ2-1; 7 bases map to TRBD2. From germline, CDR1 is MGHRA and CDR2 YSYEKL. After removal of 5 bases from V and 7 bases from J, the junction contained 14 bases not matched to a gene. The CDR3 is 16 amino acids. DNA of the CDR3: TGCGCCAGCAGCGCGGTTGCCGGCGGGAGTTGGAATGAGCAGTTCTTC. Its translation: CASSAVAGGSWNEQFF.